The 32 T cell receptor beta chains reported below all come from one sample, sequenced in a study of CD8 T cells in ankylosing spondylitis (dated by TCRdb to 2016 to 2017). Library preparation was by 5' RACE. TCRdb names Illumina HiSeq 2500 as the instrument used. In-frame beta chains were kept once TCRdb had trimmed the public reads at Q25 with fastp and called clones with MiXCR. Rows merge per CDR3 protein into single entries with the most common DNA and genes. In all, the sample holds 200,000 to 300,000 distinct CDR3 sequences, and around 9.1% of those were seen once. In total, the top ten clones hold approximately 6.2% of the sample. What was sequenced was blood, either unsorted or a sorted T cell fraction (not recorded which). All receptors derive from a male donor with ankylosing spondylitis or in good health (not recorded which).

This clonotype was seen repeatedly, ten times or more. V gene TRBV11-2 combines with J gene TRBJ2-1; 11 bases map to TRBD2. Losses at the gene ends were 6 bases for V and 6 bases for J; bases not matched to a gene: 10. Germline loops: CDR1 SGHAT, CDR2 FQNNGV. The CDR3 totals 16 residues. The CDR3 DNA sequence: TGTGCCAGCAGACCAATAGCGGGGGGGCCAGTCAATGAGCAGTTCTTC. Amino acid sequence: CASRPIAGGPVNEQFF.

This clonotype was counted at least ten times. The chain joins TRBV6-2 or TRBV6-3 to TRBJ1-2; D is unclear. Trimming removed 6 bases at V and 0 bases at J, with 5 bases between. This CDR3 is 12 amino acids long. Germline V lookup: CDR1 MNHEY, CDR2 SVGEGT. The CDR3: CASRPANYGYTF. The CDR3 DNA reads TGTGCCAGCAGGCCAGCTAACTATGGCTACACCTTC.

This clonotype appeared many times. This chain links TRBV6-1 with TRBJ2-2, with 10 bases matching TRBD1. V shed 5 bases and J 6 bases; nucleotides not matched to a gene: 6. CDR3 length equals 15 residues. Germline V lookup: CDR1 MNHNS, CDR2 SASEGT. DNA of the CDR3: TGTGCCAGCAGTACCGGGACAGGGGAGGCCGGGGAGCTGTTTTTT. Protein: CASSTGTGEAGELFF.

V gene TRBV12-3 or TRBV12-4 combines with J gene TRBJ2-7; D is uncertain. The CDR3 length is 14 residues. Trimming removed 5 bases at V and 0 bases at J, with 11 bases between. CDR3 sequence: CASSREQTSYEQYF. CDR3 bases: TGTGCCAGCAGTAGAGAGCAAACCTCCTACGAGCAGTACTTC.

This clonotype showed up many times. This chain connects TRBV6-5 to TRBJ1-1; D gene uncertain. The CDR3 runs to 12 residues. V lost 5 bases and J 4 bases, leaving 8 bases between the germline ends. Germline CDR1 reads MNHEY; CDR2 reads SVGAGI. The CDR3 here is CASSTMGTEAFF. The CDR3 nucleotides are TGTGCCAGCAGTACCATGGGCACTGAAGCTTTCTTT.

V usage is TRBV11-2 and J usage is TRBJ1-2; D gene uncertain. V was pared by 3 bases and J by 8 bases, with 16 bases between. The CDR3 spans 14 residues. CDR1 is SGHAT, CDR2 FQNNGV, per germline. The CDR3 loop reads CASSFRPPVEGYTF. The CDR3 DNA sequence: TGTGCCAGCAGCTTTAGGCCCCCGGTGGAGGGCTACACCTTC.

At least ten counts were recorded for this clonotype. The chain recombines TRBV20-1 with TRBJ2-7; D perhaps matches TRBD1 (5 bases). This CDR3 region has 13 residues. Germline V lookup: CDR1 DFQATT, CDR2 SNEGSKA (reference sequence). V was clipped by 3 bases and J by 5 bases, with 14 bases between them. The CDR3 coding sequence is TGCAGTGCTAGTGGCAGGGCTGTCGACGAGCAGTACTTC. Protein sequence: CSASGRAVDEQYF.

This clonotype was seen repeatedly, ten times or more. The CDR3 DNA follows: TGTGCCAGCAGCCTCCCCGGGGACGACAATGAGCAGTTCTTC. The encoded protein is CASSLPGDDNEQFF. The chain is built from TRBV5-6 and TRBJ2-1, with D possibly being TRBD1 or TRBD2 (5 bases each). Trimming removed 4 bases from V and 5 bases from J, with 13 bases in between. CDR3 length equals 14 residues. Per germline, CDR1 SGHDT and CDR2 YYEEEE.

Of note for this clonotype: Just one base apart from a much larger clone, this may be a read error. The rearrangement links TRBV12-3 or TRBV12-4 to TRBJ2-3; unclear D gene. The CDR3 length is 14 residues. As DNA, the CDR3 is TGTGCCAGCAGTTTTCTGACTGGTGGAGATCCGCAGTATTTT. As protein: CASSFLTGGDPQYF.

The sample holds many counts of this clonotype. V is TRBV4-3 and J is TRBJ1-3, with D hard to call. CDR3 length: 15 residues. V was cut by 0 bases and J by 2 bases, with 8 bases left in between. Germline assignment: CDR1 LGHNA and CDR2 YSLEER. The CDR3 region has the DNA TGCGCCAGCAGCCAAGACCGGAACACTGGAAACACCATATATTTT. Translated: CASSQDRNTGNTIYF.

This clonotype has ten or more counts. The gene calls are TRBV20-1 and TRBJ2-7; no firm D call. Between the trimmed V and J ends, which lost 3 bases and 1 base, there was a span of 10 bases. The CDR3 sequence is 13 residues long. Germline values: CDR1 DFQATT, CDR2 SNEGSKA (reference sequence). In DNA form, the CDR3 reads TGCAGTGCTAGCGGAAGCCTTTCCTACGAGCAGTACTTC. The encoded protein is CSASGSLSYEQYF.

Written as DNA, the CDR3 is TGTGCCACCGGGGGGACTAGCGGGCGTAATGAGCAGTTCTTC. It encodes CATGGTSGRNEQFF. This sequence joins TRBV7-8 and TRBJ2-1; 12 bases map to TRBD2. Germline trimming cut 10 bases from V and 7 bases from J; bases unmatched to any gene: 8. The CDR3 has 14 amino acids. The germline V gene has CDR1 SGHVS and CDR2 FQNEAQ.

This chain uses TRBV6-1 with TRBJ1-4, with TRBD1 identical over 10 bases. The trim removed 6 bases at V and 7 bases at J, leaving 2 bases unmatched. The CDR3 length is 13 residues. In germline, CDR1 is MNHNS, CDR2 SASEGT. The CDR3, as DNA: TGTGCCAGCAGCGACAGGGGGCTTGAAAAACTGTTTTTT. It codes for CASSDRGLEKLFF.

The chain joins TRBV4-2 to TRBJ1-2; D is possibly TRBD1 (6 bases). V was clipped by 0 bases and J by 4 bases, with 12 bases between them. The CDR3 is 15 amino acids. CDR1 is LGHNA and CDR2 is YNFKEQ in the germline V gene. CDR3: CASSQDPGESYGYTF. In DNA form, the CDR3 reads TGTGCCAGCAGCCAAGATCCAGGGGAAAGCTATGGCTACACCTTC.

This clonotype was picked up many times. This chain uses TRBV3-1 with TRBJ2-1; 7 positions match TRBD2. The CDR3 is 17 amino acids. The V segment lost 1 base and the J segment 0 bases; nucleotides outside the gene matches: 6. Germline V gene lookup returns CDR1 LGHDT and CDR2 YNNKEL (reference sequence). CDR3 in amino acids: CASSQVKAGSSYNEQFF. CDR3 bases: TGTGCCAGCAGCCAAGTTAAAGCGGGGAGCTCCTACAATGAGCAGTTCTTC.

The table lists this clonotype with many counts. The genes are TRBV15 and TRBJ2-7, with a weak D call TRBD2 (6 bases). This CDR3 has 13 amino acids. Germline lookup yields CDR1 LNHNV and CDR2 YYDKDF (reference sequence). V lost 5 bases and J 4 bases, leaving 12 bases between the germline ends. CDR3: CATSVGEDYEQYF. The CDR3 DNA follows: TGTGCCACCAGCGTAGGGGAGGATTACGAGCAGTACTTC.

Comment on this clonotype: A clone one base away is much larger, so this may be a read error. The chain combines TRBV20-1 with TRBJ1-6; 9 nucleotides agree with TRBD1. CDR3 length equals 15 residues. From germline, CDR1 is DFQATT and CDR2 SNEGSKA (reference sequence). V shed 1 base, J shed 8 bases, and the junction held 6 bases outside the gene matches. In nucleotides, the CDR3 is TGCAGTGCTAGAGCTTTGGGACAGGGCGATTCACCCCTCCACTTT. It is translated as CSARALGQGDSPLHF.

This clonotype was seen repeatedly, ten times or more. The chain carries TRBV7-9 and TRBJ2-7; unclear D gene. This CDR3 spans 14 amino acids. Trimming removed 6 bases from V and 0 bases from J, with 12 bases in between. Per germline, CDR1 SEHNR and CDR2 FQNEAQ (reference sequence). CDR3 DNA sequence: TGTGCCAGCAGTCGAGGACGGAGCTCCTACGAGCAGTACTTC. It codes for CASSRGRSSYEQYF.

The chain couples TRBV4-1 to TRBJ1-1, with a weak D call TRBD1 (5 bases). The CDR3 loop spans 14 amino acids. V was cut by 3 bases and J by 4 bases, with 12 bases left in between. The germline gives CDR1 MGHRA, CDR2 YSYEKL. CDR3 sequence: CASSHPGASTEAFF. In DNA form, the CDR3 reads TGCGCCAGCAGCCATCCCGGGGCCAGCACTGAAGCTTTCTTT.

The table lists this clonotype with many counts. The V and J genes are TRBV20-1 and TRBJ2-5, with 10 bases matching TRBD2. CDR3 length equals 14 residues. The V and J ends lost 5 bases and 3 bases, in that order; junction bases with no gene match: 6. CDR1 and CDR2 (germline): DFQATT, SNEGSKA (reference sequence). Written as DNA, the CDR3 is TGCAGTGCTCAAGCGGGGGGGCTAAAAGAGACCCAGTACTTC. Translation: CSAQAGGLKETQYF.

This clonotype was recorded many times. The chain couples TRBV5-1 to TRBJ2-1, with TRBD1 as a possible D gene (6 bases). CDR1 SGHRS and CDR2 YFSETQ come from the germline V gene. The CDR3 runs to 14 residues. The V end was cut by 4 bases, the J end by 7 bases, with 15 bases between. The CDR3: CASSPRQGWNEQFF. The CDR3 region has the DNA TGCGCCAGCAGCCCCCGCCAGGGGTGGAATGAGCAGTTCTTC.

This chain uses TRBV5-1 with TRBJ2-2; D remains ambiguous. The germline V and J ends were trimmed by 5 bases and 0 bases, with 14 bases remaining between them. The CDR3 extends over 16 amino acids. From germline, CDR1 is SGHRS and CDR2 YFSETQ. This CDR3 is CASSLFGPANTGELFF. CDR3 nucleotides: TGCGCCAGCAGTCTGTTCGGTCCCGCGAACACCGGGGAGCTGTTTTTT.

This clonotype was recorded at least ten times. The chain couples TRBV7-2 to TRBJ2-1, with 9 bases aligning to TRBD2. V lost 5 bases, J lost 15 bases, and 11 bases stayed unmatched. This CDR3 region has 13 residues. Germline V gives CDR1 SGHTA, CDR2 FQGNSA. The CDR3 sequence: CASSLGLAQDPFF. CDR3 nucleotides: TGTGCCAGCAGCCTGGGACTAGCCCAAGATCCGTTCTTC.

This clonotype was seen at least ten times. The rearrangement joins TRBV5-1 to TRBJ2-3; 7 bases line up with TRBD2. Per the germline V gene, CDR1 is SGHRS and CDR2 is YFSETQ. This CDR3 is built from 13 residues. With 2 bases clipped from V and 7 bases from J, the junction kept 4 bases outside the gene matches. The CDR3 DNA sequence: TGCGCCAGCAGCTTAACGCGGGAGAATACGCAGTATTTT. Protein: CASSLTRENTQYF. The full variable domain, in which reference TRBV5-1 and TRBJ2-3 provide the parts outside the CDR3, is KAGVTQTPRYLIKTRGQQVTLSCSPISGHRSVSWYQQTPGQGLQFLFEYFSETQRNKGNFPGRFSGRQFSNSRSEMNVSTLELGDSALYLCASSLTRENTQYFGPGTRLTVL.

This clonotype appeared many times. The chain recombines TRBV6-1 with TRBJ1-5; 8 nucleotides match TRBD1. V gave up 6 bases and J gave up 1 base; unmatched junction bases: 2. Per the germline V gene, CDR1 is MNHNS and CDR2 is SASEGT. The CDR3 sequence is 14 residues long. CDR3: CASRGQGSNQPQHF. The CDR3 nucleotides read TGTGCCAGCAGAGGACAGGGAAGCAATCAGCCCCAGCATTTT.

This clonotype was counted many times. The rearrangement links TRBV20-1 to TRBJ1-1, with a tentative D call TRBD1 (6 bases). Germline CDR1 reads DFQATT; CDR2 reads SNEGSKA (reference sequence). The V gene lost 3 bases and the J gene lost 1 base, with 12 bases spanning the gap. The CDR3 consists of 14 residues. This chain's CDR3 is CSARIGGKNTEAFF. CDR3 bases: TGCAGTGCTAGGATAGGGGGGAAGAACACTGAAGCTTTCTTT.

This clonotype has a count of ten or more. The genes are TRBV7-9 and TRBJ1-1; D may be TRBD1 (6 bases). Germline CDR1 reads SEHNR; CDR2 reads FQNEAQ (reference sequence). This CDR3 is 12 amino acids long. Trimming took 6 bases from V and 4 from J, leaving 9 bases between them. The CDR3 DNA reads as TGTGCCAGCAGGCCCAGGGGCACTGAAGCTTTCTTT. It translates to CASRPRGTEAFF. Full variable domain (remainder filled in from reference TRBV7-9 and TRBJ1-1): DTGVSQNPRHKITKRGQNVTFRCDPISEHNRLYWYRQTLGQGPEFLTYFQNEAQLEKSRLLSDRFSAERPKGSFSTLEIQRTEQGDSAMYLCASRPRGTEAFFGQGTRLTVV.

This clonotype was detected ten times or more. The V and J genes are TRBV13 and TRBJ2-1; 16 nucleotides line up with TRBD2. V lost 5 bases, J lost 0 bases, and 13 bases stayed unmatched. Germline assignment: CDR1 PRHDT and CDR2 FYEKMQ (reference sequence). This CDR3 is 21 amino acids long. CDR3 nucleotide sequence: TGTGCCAGCAGCGACCAGGGACTAGCGGGAGGGCCATTGAGCTCCTACAATGAGCAGTTCTTC. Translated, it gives CASSDQGLAGGPLSSYNEQFF.

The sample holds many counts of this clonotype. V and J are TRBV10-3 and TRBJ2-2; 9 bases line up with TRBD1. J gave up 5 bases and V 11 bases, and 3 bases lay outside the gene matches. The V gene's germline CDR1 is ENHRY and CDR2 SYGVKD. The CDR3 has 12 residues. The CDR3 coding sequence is TGTGCCGGCGGGACAGGGACCGGGGAGCTGTTTTTT. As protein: CAGGTGTGELFF.

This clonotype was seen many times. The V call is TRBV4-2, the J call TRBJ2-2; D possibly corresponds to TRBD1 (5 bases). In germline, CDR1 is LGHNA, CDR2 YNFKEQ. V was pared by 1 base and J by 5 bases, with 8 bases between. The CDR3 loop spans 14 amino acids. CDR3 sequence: CASSQVSGTGELFF. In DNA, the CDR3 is TGTGCCAGCAGCCAAGTGTCAGGGACCGGGGAGCTGTTTTTT.

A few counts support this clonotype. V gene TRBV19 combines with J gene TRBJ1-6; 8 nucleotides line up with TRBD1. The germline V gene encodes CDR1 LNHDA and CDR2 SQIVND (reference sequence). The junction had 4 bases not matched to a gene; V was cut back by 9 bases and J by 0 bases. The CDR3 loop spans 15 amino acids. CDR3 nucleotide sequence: TGTGCCAGCGGGGACAGGAACTCCTATAATTCACCCCTCCACTTT. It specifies CASGDRNSYNSPLHF. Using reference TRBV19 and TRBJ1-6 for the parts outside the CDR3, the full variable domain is DGGITQSPKYLFRKEGQNVTLSCEQNLNHDAMYWYRQDPGQGLRLIYYSQIVNDFQKGDIAEGYSVSREKKESFPLTVTSAQKNPTAFYLCASGDRNSYNSPLHFGNGTRLTVT.

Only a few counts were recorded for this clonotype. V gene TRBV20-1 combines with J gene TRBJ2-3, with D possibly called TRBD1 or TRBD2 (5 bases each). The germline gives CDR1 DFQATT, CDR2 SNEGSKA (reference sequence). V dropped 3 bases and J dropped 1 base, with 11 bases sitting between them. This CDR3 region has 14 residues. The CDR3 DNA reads TGCAGTGCTAGTCTAGTGGGGGGCACAGATACGCAGTATTTT. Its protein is CSASLVGGTDTQYF.